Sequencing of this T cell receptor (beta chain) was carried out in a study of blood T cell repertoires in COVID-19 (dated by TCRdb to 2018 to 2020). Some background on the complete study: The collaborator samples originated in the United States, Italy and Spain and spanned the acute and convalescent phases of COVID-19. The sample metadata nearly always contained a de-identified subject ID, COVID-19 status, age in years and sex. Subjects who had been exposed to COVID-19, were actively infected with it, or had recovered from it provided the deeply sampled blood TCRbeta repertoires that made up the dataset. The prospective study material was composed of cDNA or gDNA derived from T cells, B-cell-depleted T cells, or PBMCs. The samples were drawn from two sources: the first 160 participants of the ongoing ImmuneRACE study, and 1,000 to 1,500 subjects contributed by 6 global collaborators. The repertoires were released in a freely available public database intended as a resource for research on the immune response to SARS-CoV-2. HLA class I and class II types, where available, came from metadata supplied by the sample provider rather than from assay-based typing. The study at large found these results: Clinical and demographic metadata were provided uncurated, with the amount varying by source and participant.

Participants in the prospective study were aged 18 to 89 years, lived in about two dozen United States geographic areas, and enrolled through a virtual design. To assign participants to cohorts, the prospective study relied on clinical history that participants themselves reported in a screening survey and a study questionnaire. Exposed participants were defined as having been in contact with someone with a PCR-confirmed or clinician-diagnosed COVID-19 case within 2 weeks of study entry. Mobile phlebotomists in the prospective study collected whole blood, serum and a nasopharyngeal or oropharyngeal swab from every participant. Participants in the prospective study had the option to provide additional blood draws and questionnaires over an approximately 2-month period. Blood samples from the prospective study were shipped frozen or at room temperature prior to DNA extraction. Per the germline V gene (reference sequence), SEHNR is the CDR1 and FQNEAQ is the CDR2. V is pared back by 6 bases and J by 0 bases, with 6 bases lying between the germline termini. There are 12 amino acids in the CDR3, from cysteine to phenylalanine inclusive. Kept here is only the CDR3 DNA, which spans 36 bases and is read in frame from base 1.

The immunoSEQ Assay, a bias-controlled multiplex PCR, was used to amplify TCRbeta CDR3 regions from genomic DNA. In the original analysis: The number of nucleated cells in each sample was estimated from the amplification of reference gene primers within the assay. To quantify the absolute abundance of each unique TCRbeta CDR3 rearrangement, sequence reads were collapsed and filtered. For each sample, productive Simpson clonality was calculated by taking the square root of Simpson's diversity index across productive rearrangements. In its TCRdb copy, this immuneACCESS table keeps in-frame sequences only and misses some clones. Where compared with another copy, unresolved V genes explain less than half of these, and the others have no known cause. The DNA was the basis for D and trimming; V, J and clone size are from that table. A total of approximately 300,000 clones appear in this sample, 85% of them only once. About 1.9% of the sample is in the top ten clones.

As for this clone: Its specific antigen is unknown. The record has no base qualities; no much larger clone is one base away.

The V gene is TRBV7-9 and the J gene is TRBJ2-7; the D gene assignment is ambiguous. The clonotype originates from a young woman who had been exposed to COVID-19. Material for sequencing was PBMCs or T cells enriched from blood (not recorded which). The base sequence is TGTGCCAGCAGGGGCAGCTCCTACGAGCAGTACTTC. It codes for CASRGSSYEQYF.